This T cell receptor beta chain was found in a study of OX40 agonist ivuxolimab in advanced cancers. Study details: Hepatocellular carcinoma, melanoma, renal cell or head and neck cancer affected the dose-escalation patients. Study observations and caveats: The study found that CD8+ T cells averaged more expanded clones than CD4+. CD4+ and CD8+ T cells in blood underwent clonal expansion by week 6 at 0.1 to 3.0 mg/kg.

Produced via immunoSEQ multiplex PCR; TCRdb's table is partial and in-frame only. The profile shows about 77,000 clones, around 88% of them singletons. As to this clone: Its antigen is not identified.

This clonotype was sampled from an adult with an advanced solid tumor such as melanoma, head and neck, liver or kidney cancer. The input for sequencing was CD4+ or CD8+ T cells sorted from blood, taken in a trial of the OX40 agonist ivuxolimab.

The CDR3 DNA reads as TGTGCCTCCCCCCTGGGGGGCGGAAAACTGTTTTTT. It specifies CASPLGGGKLFF. The V and J genes are TRBV30 and TRBJ1-4; maybe TRBD1 (6 bases). The ends were cut back, 7 bases at V and 10 bases at J, with 16 bases in the middle. CDR1 GTSNPN and CDR2 SVGIG come from the germline V gene (reference sequence). The CDR3 spans 12 residues. Together with reference TRBV30 and TRBJ1-4, the CDR3 gives the full variable domain: SQTIHQWPATLVQPVGSPLSLECTVEGTSNPNLYWYRQAAGRGLQLLFYSVGIGQISSEVPQNLSASRPQDRQFILSSKKLLLSDSGFYLCASPLGGGKLFFGSGTQLSVL.